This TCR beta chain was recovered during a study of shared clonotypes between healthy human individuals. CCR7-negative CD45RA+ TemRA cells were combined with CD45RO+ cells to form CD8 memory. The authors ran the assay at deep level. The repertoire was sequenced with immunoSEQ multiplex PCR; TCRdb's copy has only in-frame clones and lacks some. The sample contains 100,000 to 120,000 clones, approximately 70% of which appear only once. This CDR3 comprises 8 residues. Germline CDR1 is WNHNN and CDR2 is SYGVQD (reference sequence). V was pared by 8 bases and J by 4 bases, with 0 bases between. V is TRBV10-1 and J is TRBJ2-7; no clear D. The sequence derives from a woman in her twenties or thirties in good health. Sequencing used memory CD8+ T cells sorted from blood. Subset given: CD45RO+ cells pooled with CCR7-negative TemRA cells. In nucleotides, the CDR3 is TGCGCCAGCTACGAGCAGTACTTC. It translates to CASYEQYF.